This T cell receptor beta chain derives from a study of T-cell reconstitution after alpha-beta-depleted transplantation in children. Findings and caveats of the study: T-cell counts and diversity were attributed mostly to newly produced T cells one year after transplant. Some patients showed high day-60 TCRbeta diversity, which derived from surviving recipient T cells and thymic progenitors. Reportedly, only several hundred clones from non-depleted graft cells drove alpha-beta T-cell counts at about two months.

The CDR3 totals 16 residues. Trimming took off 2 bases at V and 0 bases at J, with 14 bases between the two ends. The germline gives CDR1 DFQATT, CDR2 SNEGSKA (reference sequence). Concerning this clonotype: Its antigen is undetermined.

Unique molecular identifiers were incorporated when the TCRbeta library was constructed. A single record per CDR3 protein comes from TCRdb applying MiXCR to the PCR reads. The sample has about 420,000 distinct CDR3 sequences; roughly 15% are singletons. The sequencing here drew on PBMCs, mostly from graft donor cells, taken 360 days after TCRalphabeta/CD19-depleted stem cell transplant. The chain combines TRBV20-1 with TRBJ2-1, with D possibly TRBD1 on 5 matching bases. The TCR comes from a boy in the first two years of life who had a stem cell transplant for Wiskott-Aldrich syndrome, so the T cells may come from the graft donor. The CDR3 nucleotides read TGCAGTGCTAGATCCCTACAGGCTAGCTCCTACAATGAGCAGTTCTTC. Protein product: CSARSLQASSYNEQFF.